The 30 T cell receptor beta chains below were found in one sample sequenced in a study of CD8 T cells in ankylosing spondylitis. Study conclusions and caveats: Roughly eight highly homologous variants formed a TCR beta motif that appeared characteristic of ankylosing spondylitis blood.

TCRdb analysed the 5' RACE reads with MiXCR anew, one entry per CDR3 protein. Counted here are more than 400,000 distinct CDR3 sequences, under 5.5% occurring once; the ten biggest clones make up under 4.5%. The antigens of these receptors remain unknown. Sequencing was done on a sample of blood, either unsorted or a sorted T cell fraction (not recorded which). The receptors were sampled from a male donor with ankylosing spondylitis.

The table lists this clonotype with many counts. A junction boundary mismatches the germline segment, possibly from a read error. The CDR3 DNA reads TGTGCTAGCAGCTCAAATACGGGATGGGAGACCCAGTACTTC. Residues: CASSSNTGWETQYF. This chain uses TRBV7-7 with TRBJ2-5; D is perhaps TRBD2 (5 bases). The germline V gene encodes CDR1 SSHAT and CDR2 FNYEAQ (reference sequence). This CDR3 has 14 amino acids.

This clonotype was seen many times. The J gene is TRBJ2-1, the V gene TRBV4-3; D possibly corresponds to TRBD1 (6 bases). Germline loops: CDR1 LGHNA, CDR2 YSLEER. The V end lost 4 bases, the J end lost 9 bases, and 25 bases lay between the germline ends. CDR3 length: 17 amino acids. The CDR3 spells CASSPFGVGAEGSEQFF. Written as DNA, the CDR3 is TGCGCCAGCAGCCCCTTCGGGGTGGGGGCCGAGGGGAGTGAGCAGTTCTTC.

To note about this clonotype: At one end the junction does not follow the germline gene, possibly because of a read error. The chain employs TRBV5-5 and TRBJ2-7; no definite D call. The CDR3 totals 14 residues. Germline V CDR1 and CDR2: SGHKS, YYEKEE (reference sequence). The CDR3 nucleotides are TGTGCCAGCGGCTTCGGGCAGATCTGCTACGAGCAGTACTTC. This gives the protein CASGFGQICYEQYF.

This clonotype was found many times. The chain employs TRBV5-1 and TRBJ1-2, with D unclear. The CDR3 runs to 16 residues. Germline V CDR1 and CDR2: SGHRS, YFSETQ. Trimming stripped 3 bases from V and 3 bases from J, with 18 bases between. CDR3 DNA sequence: TGCGCCAGCAGCTCTTCCGTGGGGAAACTGGACTATGGCTACACCTTC. As protein: CASSSSVGKLDYGYTF.

This clonotype came up many times. The rearrangement joins TRBV29-1 to TRBJ2-4; possibly TRBD1 for D (6 bases). V dropped 6 bases and J dropped 6 bases, with 24 bases sitting between them. The CDR3 is 16 residues long. Germline V gives CDR1 SQVTM, CDR2 ANQGSEA. The CDR3 sequence: CSVTTDSLFGSNIQYF. DNA of the CDR3: TGCAGCGTCACCACGGACAGCTTATTTGGTTCAAACATTCAGTACTTC.

This clonotype was recorded at least ten times. The genes are TRBV24-1 and TRBJ2-5; 9 nucleotides line up with TRBD1. V lost 3 bases to trimming and J lost 6 bases; unmatched junction nucleotides: 7. This CDR3 region has 15 residues. CDR1 is KGHDR, CDR2 SFDVKD, per germline. The DNA of the CDR3 is TGTGCCACCAGTGATCCCCGACAGGGGGGACAGACCCAGTACTTC. It encodes CATSDPRQGGQTQYF.

This clonotype was observed at least ten times. CDR3: CASSSDRGSGNTIYF. The CDR3 DNA reads TGTGCCAGCAGTTCCGACAGGGGCTCTGGAAACACCATATATTTT. J is TRBJ1-3 and V is TRBV12-3 or TRBV12-4; TRBD1 matches at 8 bases. The CDR3 loop spans 15 amino acids. Germline trimming cut 4 bases from V and 0 bases from J; bases unmatched to any gene: 2.

This clonotype has ten or more counts. The J gene is TRBJ2-3, the V gene TRBV15, with D hard to call. The V end lost 0 bases, the J end lost 6 bases, and 16 bases lay between the germline ends. The CDR3 runs to 16 residues. In germline, CDR1 is LNHNV, CDR2 YYDKDF (reference sequence). This chain's CDR3 is CATSRELIRATDTQYF. In nucleotides, the CDR3 is TGTGCCACCAGCAGAGAGTTGATAAGAGCAACGGATACGCAGTATTTT.

The gene calls are TRBV6-7 and TRBJ2-1; 14 nucleotides align to TRBD2. TRBV6-7 falls under the ORF class, with uncertain function. The CDR3 totals 16 residues. CDR3 nucleotides: TGTGCTAAGGGGACTAGCGGGAGAATAAGCTACAATGAGCAGTTCTTC. As protein: CAKGTSGRISYNEQFF.

Many counts were recorded for this clonotype. The chain has TRBV7-9 and TRBJ1-1; 8 bases agree with TRBD1. There are 14 residues in the CDR3. After removal of 5 bases from V and 3 bases from J, the junction contained 5 bases not matched to a gene. Germline V gives CDR1 SEHNR, CDR2 FQNEAQ (reference sequence). DNA of the CDR3: TGTGCCAGCAGCCAGACAGGGGCGGACACTGAAGCTTTCTTT. Translated: CASSQTGADTEAFF.

This clonotype occurred many times. The V and J genes are TRBV4-3 and TRBJ2-7; D ambiguous. CDR1 and CDR2 from the germline V gene are LGHNA and YSLEER. This CDR3 comprises 14 residues. V was trimmed by 0 bases and J by 0 bases, leaving 6 bases between them. The CDR3 coding sequence is TGCGCCAGCAGCCAAGAAATTAGCTCCTACGAGCAGTACTTC. Residues: CASSQEISSYEQYF.

This clonotype was seen repeatedly, ten times or more. CDR3 protein: CASRGGGSEAFF. DNA for the CDR3: TGTGCCAGCAGGGGCGGCGGCAGTGAAGCTTTCTTT. This sequence joins TRBV7-9 and TRBJ1-1, with unresolved D. CDR3 length: 12 residues. V was clipped by 6 bases and J by 7 bases, with 12 bases between them. Germline V gene data show CDR1 as SEHNR and CDR2 as FQNEAQ (reference sequence).

This clonotype was detected ten times or more. This chain uses TRBV15 with TRBJ2-6; no clear D gene. Germline values: CDR1 LNHNV, CDR2 YYDKDF (reference sequence). CDR3 length equals 15 residues. Trimming removed 1 base from V and 1 base from J, with 5 bases in between. Written as DNA, the CDR3 is TGTGCCACCAGCAGAGCCTTTTCTGGGGCCAACGTCCTGACTTTC. Translating gives CATSRAFSGANVLTF.

At least ten counts were recorded for this clonotype. The chain couples TRBV12-3 or TRBV12-4 to TRBJ1-5; 8 nucleotides align to TRBD1. The CDR3 totals 17 residues. The junction had 13 bases not matched to a gene; V was cut back by 5 bases and J by 4 bases. The CDR3 nucleotides read TGTGCCAGCAGTAGAGGGCTAGGACAGGGAGCAAATCAGCCCCAGCATTTT. Encoded protein: CASSRGLGQGANQPQHF.

This clonotype was picked up many times. The chain has TRBV6-1 and TRBJ2-1; tentatively, D is TRBD1 or TRBD2 (5 bases each). CDR3 length equals 15 residues. Germline CDR1 and CDR2: MNHNS and SASEGT. V was clipped by 2 bases and J by 9 bases, with 17 bases between them. The CDR3 loop reads CASSELGDGALEQFF. The DNA for the CDR3 is TGTGCCAGCAGTGAACTGGGGGACGGGGCACTTGAGCAGTTCTTC.

This chain connects TRBV7-9 to TRBJ2-2; the match to TRBD1 covers 7 bases. V lost 5 bases, J lost 4 bases, and 4 bases stayed unmatched. The CDR3 covers 14 residues. Germline V gives CDR1 SEHNR, CDR2 FQNEAQ (reference sequence). The CDR3 spells CASSPWTGTGELFF. CDR3 sequence (DNA): TGTGCCAGCAGCCCCTGGACAGGCACCGGGGAGCTGTTTTTT.

Notes on this clonotype: A read error is possible here, since a much larger clone lies one base away. CDR3 DNA: TGTGCCAGCAGTGGCCTAGCGGGAAACCAAGAGACCCAGTACTTC. Its translation: CASSGLAGNQETQYF. V and J are TRBV2 and TRBJ2-5; the match to TRBD2 covers 9 bases. In germline, CDR1 is SNHLY, CDR2 FYNNEI. The CDR3 is made up of 15 amino acids. The V gene end was trimmed by 4 bases and the J gene end by 0 bases; junction bases not matched to a gene: 3.

This clonotype appeared many times. The chain combines TRBV6-2 or TRBV6-3 with TRBJ2-2, with D possibly called TRBD1 or TRBD2 (5 bases each). CDR3 length equals 14 residues. The germline V gene encodes CDR1 MNHEY and CDR2 SVGEGT. V lost 7 bases and J 3 bases, leaving 12 bases between the germline ends. The CDR3 loop is CASIGTSYTGELFF. CDR3 nucleotide sequence: TGTGCCAGCATAGGGACCTCATACACCGGGGAGCTGTTTTTT.

This clonotype was seen at least ten times. The V and J genes are TRBV4-3 and TRBJ2-1, with 8 nucleotides matching TRBD1. Trimming took 4 bases from V and 4 from J; bases not matched to a gene: 9. This CDR3 contains 16 residues. Germline V gene sequence: CDR1 LGHNA, CDR2 YSLEER. The CDR3 spells CASSPPGDRLYNEQFF. Written as DNA, the CDR3 is TGCGCCAGCAGCCCCCCGGGGGACAGGCTATACAATGAGCAGTTCTTC.

This clonotype was detected many times. This rearrangement joins TRBV20-1 to TRBJ2-7, with 9 positions matching TRBD2. The CDR3 spans 14 residues. Per germline, CDR1 DFQATT and CDR2 SNEGSKA (reference sequence). With V trimmed by 5 bases and J by 3 bases, 8 bases remained unmatched. The CDR3 DNA follows: TGCAGTGCTCAGCAGGGTAGCGGGAGCTACGAGCAGTACTTC. Protein: CSAQQGSGSYEQYF.

This clonotype has a count of ten or more. The J gene is TRBJ2-7, the V gene TRBV5-1; D may be TRBD1 (6 bases). Trimming left V 0 bases short and J 5 bases short, with 15 bases between. The CDR3 loop spans 15 amino acids. From germline, CDR1 is SGHRS and CDR2 YFSETQ. The CDR3 DNA follows: TGCGCCAGCAGCTTGGGACCTAACAGGGAGCACGAGCAGTACTTC. Its translation is CASSLGPNREHEQYF.

This clonotype was seen a handful of times. This chain uses TRBV20-1 with TRBJ1-5; possibly TRBD1 for D (6 bases). This CDR3 comprises 16 residues. Germline V gene lookup returns CDR1 DFQATT and CDR2 SNEGSKA (reference sequence). V shed 0 bases and J shed 5 bases, with 17 bases lying between them. CDR3 sequence reads: CSARDLKAGGHQPQHF. The CDR3 DNA follows: TGCAGTGCTAGAGATCTAAAGGCCGGGGGCCATCAGCCCCAGCATTTT.

This clonotype came up many times. This chain uses TRBV4-1 with TRBJ2-7; 10 bases fit TRBD2. This CDR3 has 15 residues. Germline V CDR1 and CDR2: MGHRA, YSYEKL. With 3 bases clipped from V and 2 bases from J, the junction kept 4 bases outside the gene matches. The CDR3 DNA reads as TGCGCCAGCAGCCACCGGACTAGCGGAGCCTACGAGCAGTACTTC. It specifies CASSHRTSGAYEQYF.

This clonotype has at least ten counts. V and J are TRBV12-3 or TRBV12-4 and TRBJ2-5, with a possible D match to TRBD2 (5 bases). The CDR3 has 15 amino acids. V lost 5 bases to trimming and J lost 3 bases, with 16 bases between them. CDR3 amino acids: CASSLDPRAEETQYF. DNA of the CDR3: TGTGCCAGCAGTCTCGACCCTCGAGCGGAAGAGACCCAGTACTTC.

This clonotype appeared many times. CDR3 sequence reads: CSCSGGDQYSNQPQHF. The CDR3 DNA follows: TGCAGTTGCTCCGGGGGGGATCAGTATAGCAATCAGCCCCAGCATTTT. This rearrangement joins TRBV20-1 to TRBJ1-5; TRBD1 might be the D (5 bases). CDR3 length: 16 residues. The germline V gene has CDR1 DFQATT and CDR2 SNEGSKA (reference sequence). V lost 8 bases and J 0 bases, leaving 20 bases between the germline ends.

This clonotype has just a few counts. The chain joins TRBV2 to TRBJ1-2; D is unclear. There are 12 residues in the CDR3. The V gene's germline CDR1 is SNHLY and CDR2 FYNNEI. Trimming left V 4 bases short and J 3 bases short, with 6 bases between. The CDR3 region has the DNA TGTGCCAGCAGTGGGATAGACTATGGCTACACCTTC. As protein: CASSGIDYGYTF.

This clonotype was seen ten or more times. V is TRBV29-1 and J is TRBJ2-5; D is perhaps TRBD1 or TRBD2 (5 bases each). The germline V and J ends were trimmed by 1 base and 2 bases, with 8 bases remaining between them. CDR1 is SQVTM and CDR2 is ANQGSEA in the germline V gene. CDR3 length equals 13 residues. The CDR3 DNA reads TGCAGCGTTGAAGGGTGGGGGCAAGAGACCCAGTACTTC. It specifies CSVEGWGQETQYF. Full variable domain (missing parts from reference TRBV29-1 and TRBJ2-5): SAVISQKPSRDICQRGTSLTIQCQVDSQVTMMFWYRQQPGQSLTLIATANQGSEATYESGFVIDKFPISRPNLTFSTLTVSNMSPEDSSIYLCSVEGWGQETQYFGPGTRLLVL.

Many counts were recorded for this clonotype. V and J are TRBV6-2 or TRBV6-3 and TRBJ2-7; D is unclear. V was clipped by 0 bases and J by 3 bases, with 9 bases between them. This CDR3 comprises 14 residues. Germline lookup yields CDR1 MNHEY and CDR2 SVGEGT. The CDR3 loop reads CASSYSASLYEQYF. CDR3 DNA sequence: TGTGCCAGCAGTTACTCTGCGAGCCTCTACGAGCAGTACTTC.

This clonotype was detected only a few times. The rearrangement links TRBV20-1 to TRBJ2-7; the match to TRBD1 covers 7 bases. The CDR3 extends over 13 amino acids. Trimming took 6 bases from V and 0 from J; bases not matched to a gene: 5. Germline values: CDR1 DFQATT, CDR2 SNEGSKA (reference sequence). CDR3 in amino acids: CSAPGQSSYEQYF. The DNA for the CDR3 is TGCAGTGCCCCGGGACAGAGCTCCTACGAGCAGTACTTC.

This clonotype was counted many times. This chain links TRBV4-1 with TRBJ2-7, with D possibly matching TRBD2 (6 bases). Germline CDR1 reads MGHRA; CDR2 reads YSYEKL. This CDR3 comprises 16 residues. Between the trimmed V and J ends, which lost 0 bases and 3 bases, there was a span of 15 bases. CDR3 residues: CASSQDVSRRGYEQYF. For the CDR3, the DNA is TGCGCCAGCAGCCAAGATGTGTCTCGGAGGGGCTACGAGCAGTACTTC.